Below are 17 T cell receptor beta chains sequenced from a single sample in a study of T-cell memory formation after mild COVID-19. TCRdb re-called the 5' RACE reads with MiXCR, one entry per CDR3 protein. This table has roughly 310,000 distinct CDR3 sequences, less than 20% appearing once. Sequenced: PBMCs or a T cell subset sorted from them (not recorded which). The receptor set was obtained from a young man who had mild COVID-19 (a few samples of this study predate the infection). Cell type and time point are not known.

With regard to this clonotype: A read error may be the cause here, since a much bigger clone is one base away. The gene calls are TRBV7-2 and TRBJ1-2; TRBD1 matches 7 bases. CDR1 and CDR2 (germline): SGHTA, FQGNSA. J gave up 2 bases and V 0 bases, and 0 bases lay outside the gene matches. The CDR3 is made up of 14 amino acids. The CDR3 is CASSLATGNYGYTF. The CDR3 DNA reads TGTGCCAGCAGCTTAGCGACAGGGAACTATGGCTACACCTTC.

This chain joins TRBV4-3 and TRBJ2-7; 9 bases map to TRBD2. J lost 2 bases, V lost 4 bases, and 9 bases had no gene match. CDR1 is LGHNA, CDR2 YSLEER, per germline. The CDR3 sequence is 16 residues long. As DNA, the CDR3 is TGCGCCAGCAGCCTCATAGCGGGGGAGGACCCCTACGAGCAGTACTTC. Translating it yields CASSLIAGEDPYEQYF.

In this sample, this clonotype turned up a few times. V is TRBV20-1 and J is TRBJ2-7; 12 bases line up with TRBD2. CDR1 is DFQATT, CDR2 SNEGSKA, per germline (reference sequence). With V trimmed by 5 bases and J by 6 bases, 8 bases remained unmatched. The length of the CDR3 is 14 residues. The CDR3 reads CSAPLAGGYGEQYF. In DNA form, the CDR3 reads TGCAGTGCTCCACTAGCGGGGGGTTATGGCGAGCAGTACTTC.

V is TRBV3-1 and J is TRBJ1-2; D not resolved. The CDR3 runs 13 residues. The V end was cut by 1 base, the J end by 7 bases, with 10 bases between. CDR1 and CDR2 from the germline V gene are LGHDT and YNNKEL (reference sequence). The CDR3 protein is CASSQVHVSGYTF. CDR3 nucleotide sequence: TGTGCCAGCAGCCAAGTCCATGTAAGTGGCTACACCTTC.

The chain carries TRBV10-2 and TRBJ2-1; 9 positions match TRBD2. With V trimmed by 4 bases and J by 4 bases, 11 bases remained unmatched. Germline assignment: CDR1 WSHSY and CDR2 SAAADI. The CDR3 has 17 amino acids. CDR3 coding DNA: TGCGCCAGCAGTGGGGTACTCAGCGGGGGGTCTTACAATGAGCAGTTCTTC. Protein sequence: CASSGVLSGGSYNEQFF.

This clonotype was found many times. As DNA, the CDR3 is TGTGCCAGCAGCTTCGGGACAGGGGTCACCGGGGAGCTGTTTTTT. Its protein is CASSFGTGVTGELFF. The chain links TRBV11-1 to TRBJ2-2; 10 nucleotides line up with TRBD1. V lost 3 bases, J lost 4 bases, and 2 bases stayed unmatched. The CDR3 is 15 residues long. Germline V gene data show CDR1 as SGHAT and CDR2 as FQDESV (reference sequence).

This clonotype was recorded a few times. V usage is TRBV4-1 and J usage is TRBJ1-3, with D possibly being TRBD1 (5 bases). In germline, CDR1 is MGHRA, CDR2 YSYEKL. This CDR3 has 22 amino acids. V was pared by 0 bases and J by 2 bases, with 29 bases between. In DNA form, the CDR3 reads TGCGCCAGCAGCCAAGATGGGACTACCTCCCCGGACGGGTTAAGGGCTGGAAACACCATATATTTT. It codes for CASSQDGTTSPDGLRAGNTIYF.

The CDR3 bases are TGTGCCAGCAGCCCTGGGACTAGCGCTGCAGATACGCAGTATTTT. Protein sequence: CASSPGTSAADTQYF. The V and J genes are TRBV5-4 and TRBJ2-3; TRBD2 aligns across 10 bases. From germline, CDR1 is SGHNT and CDR2 YYREEE (reference sequence). This CDR3 is built from 15 residues. The trim removed 4 bases at V and 4 bases at J, leaving 6 bases unmatched.

This chain joins TRBV7-8 and TRBJ2-6, with unresolved D. Looked up from germline, CDR1 is SGHVS and CDR2 is FQNEAQ. The CDR3 consists of 16 residues. V was pared by 0 bases and J by 3 bases, with 9 bases between. The CDR3 DNA reads as TGTGCCAGCAGCTTAGCCGCCAGGTATGGGGCCAACGTCCTGACTTTC. Translating it yields CASSLAARYGANVLTF.

This clonotype has only a few counts. The rearrangement links TRBV20-1 to TRBJ2-1; 9 bases map to TRBD2. The CDR3 covers 17 residues. Germline V gives CDR1 DFQATT, CDR2 SNEGSKA (reference sequence). V gave up 0 bases and J gave up 4 bases; unmatched junction bases: 10. The CDR3 protein is CSAREGLAGDVYNEQFF. In DNA, the CDR3 is TGCAGTGCTAGAGAGGGTTTAGCGGGGGACGTATACAATGAGCAGTTCTTC.

The sample holds a few counts of this clonotype. This chain links TRBV28 with TRBJ2-2, with D unresolved. Germline-derived CDR1 and CDR2 are MDHEN and SYDVKM. V was cut by 8 bases and J by 0 bases, with 13 bases left in between. The CDR3 length is 15 residues. Written as DNA, the CDR3 is TGTGCCAGCGAGTCCCGCAGGACGAACACCGGGGAGCTGTTTTTT. Encoded protein: CASESRRTNTGELFF.

The V and J genes are TRBV2 and TRBJ1-2; 9 bases are shared with TRBD1. Trimming cost V 9 bases and J 7 bases; bases outside gene matches: 3. Per germline, CDR1 SNHLY and CDR2 FYNNEI. CDR3 length: 11 residues. In DNA form, the CDR3 reads TGTGCCAGTGACAGGGGGGCTGGCTACACCTTC. Its protein product is CASDRGAGYTF.

The chain has TRBV20-1 and TRBJ2-7; D call uncertain. V shed 6 bases and J shed 4 bases, with 10 bases lying between them. Germline CDR1 is DFQATT and CDR2 is SNEGSKA (reference sequence). This CDR3 is built from 11 residues. CDR3 in DNA: TGCAGTGCCCCGGACGGATACGAGCAGTACGTC. Its protein is CSAPDGYEQYV.

V gene TRBV11-2 combines with J gene TRBJ2-6; 8 nucleotides line up with TRBD1. V shed 5 bases, J shed 1 base, and the junction held 13 bases outside the gene matches. Germline V gene lookup returns CDR1 SGHAT and CDR2 FQNNGV. The CDR3 runs to 19 residues. The CDR3 loop reads CASSVGDRTISSGANVLTF. The CDR3 DNA sequence: TGTGCCAGCAGCGTAGGGGACAGGACTATATCTTCTGGGGCCAACGTCCTGACTTTC.

The chain combines TRBV20-1 with TRBJ2-7, with 8 positions matching TRBD2. The V gene end was trimmed by 5 bases and the J gene end by 2 bases; junction bases not matched to a gene: 8. Per the germline V gene, CDR1 is DFQATT and CDR2 is SNEGSKA (reference sequence). The CDR3 sequence is 14 residues long. The CDR3 region has the DNA TGCAGTGCTGGGTTAGGGGGACTAGCCTACGAGCAGTACGTC. It codes for CSAGLGGLAYEQYV.

J is TRBJ2-5 and V is TRBV5-1; 12 bases are shared with TRBD1. Germline V lookup: CDR1 SGHRS, CDR2 YFSETQ. The CDR3 spans 15 residues. The junction had 6 bases not matched to a gene; V was cut back by 4 bases and J by 5 bases. DNA of the CDR3: TGCGCCAGCAGCGGGGGGGACAGGGGGCATGAGACCCAGTACTTC. The encoded protein is CASSGGDRGHETQYF.

Only a few counts were recorded for this clonotype. This chain uses TRBV30 with TRBJ2-2; D may be TRBD2 (5 bases). Trimming left V 4 bases short and J 5 bases short, with 11 bases between. This CDR3 spans 13 amino acids. Germline V CDR1 and CDR2: GTSNPN, SVGIG (reference sequence). The CDR3 coding sequence is TGTGCCTGGACCTCCCGGGGAACCGGGGAGCTGTTTTTT. It codes for CAWTSRGTGELFF.